Presented here are 27 T cell receptor beta chains from one specimen sequenced in a study of T cells expressing NK-cell markers. No DNA is given; TCRdb re-called the 5' RACE reads and lists each CDR3 protein once. The sample holds 500,000 to 700,000 distinct CDR3 sequences. Sequences were obtained from blood T cells: a sorted CD56 or NKG2C T cell subset, CD4+ or CD8+ T cells, or bulk PBMC T cells (not recorded which). All receptors come from a man aged 18 to 30 in good health.

The chain couples TRBV12-3 or TRBV12-4 to TRBJ2-4. The CDR3 is 16 residues long. The CDR3: CASSLGQDGAKNIQYF.

J is TRBJ2-3 and V is TRBV6-1; TCRdb's assignment of TRBD2 cannot be checked, as there is no DNA. Per the germline V gene, CDR1 is MNHNS and CDR2 is SASEGT. This CDR3 has 17 residues. CDR3 region: CASSEWSTIQRGDTQYF.

The J gene is TRBJ2-1, the V gene TRBV27. The CDR3 consists of 13 residues. Germline V lookup: CDR1 MNHEY, CDR2 SMNVEV (reference sequence). The CDR3: CASSFTTANEQFF.

The chain links TRBV5-8 to TRBJ2-3; TCRdb's D call of TRBD1 is untestable without DNA. Germline V lookup: CDR1 SGHTS, CDR2 YDEGEE. CDR3 length: 13 residues. The chain's CDR3 is CASSKGTSDTQYF.

The chain has TRBV10-3 and TRBJ2-3; TCRdb lists TRBD2, though no DNA is available to test this call. The CDR3 is made up of 18 amino acids. Germline V lookup: CDR1 ENHRY, CDR2 SYGVKD. The CDR3: CAAPVGGLAGGRTDTQYF.

This rearrangement joins TRBV5-1 to TRBJ2-3; TCRdb gives TRBD1 as the D gene, but with no DNA this cannot be confirmed. CDR1 is SGHRS and CDR2 is YFSETQ in the germline V gene. The CDR3 extends over 16 amino acids. Here the CDR3 reads CASSLGQGLSTDTQYF.

V and J are TRBV7-2 and TRBJ2-7; TCRdb returns TRBD1, unconfirmable since there is no DNA. CDR3 length equals 15 residues. The V gene's germline CDR1 is SGHTA and CDR2 FQGNSA. CDR3 amino acids: CASSLTGQGAYEQYF.

The chain combines TRBV7-6 with TRBJ2-3; TCRdb returns TRBD1, unconfirmable since there is no DNA. Germline CDR1 and CDR2: SGHVS and FNYEAQ. This CDR3 spans 15 amino acids. The CDR3 spells CASSSDRVSTDTQYF.

V is TRBV4-2 and J is TRBJ2-5; the TCRdb D gene call, TRBD1, has no DNA to confirm it. The CDR3 extends over 14 amino acids. Germline V lookup: CDR1 LGHNA, CDR2 YNFKEQ. CDR3 sequence reads: CASSQGQKQETQYF.

The chain joins TRBV9 to TRBJ2-3; the D gene TCRdb calls, TRBD2, cannot be checked with no DNA. The CDR3 runs to 13 residues. Per germline, CDR1 SGDLS and CDR2 YYNGEE. CDR3 region: CASSVGGGDTQYF.

The rearrangement uses TRBV5-5 and TRBJ2-5; there is no DNA to check the TCRdb D call of TRBD1. The CDR3 covers 15 residues. The germline V gene encodes CDR1 SGHKS and CDR2 YYEKEE (reference sequence). CDR3 region: CASSLPDVPGKTQYF. Full variable domain (missing parts from reference TRBV5-5 and TRBJ2-5): DAGVTQSPTHLIKTRGQQVTLRCSPISGHKSVSWYQQVLGQGPQFIFQYYEKEERGRGNFPDRFSARQFPNYSSELNVNALLLGDSALYLCASSLPDVPGKTQYFGPGTRLLVL.

The chain recombines TRBV7-8 with TRBJ1-2; the TCRdb call, TRBD1, lacks DNA for checking. This CDR3 has 15 amino acids. Per the germline V gene, CDR1 is SGHVS and CDR2 is FQNEAQ. The CDR3 spells CASTPRAGNNYGYTF. The full variable domain, its missing parts supplied by reference TRBV7-8 and TRBJ1-2, is GAGVSQSPRYKVAKRGQDVALRCDPISGHVSLFWYQQALGQGPEFLTYFQNEAQLDKSGLPSDRFFAERPEGSVSTLKIQRTQQEDSAVYLCASTPRAGNNYGYTFGSGTRLTVV.

The chain employs TRBV5-1 and TRBJ2-7. The CDR3 sequence is 14 residues long. Looked up from germline, CDR1 is SGHRS and CDR2 is YFSETQ. CDR3: CASSSAGGYSEQYF.

V gene TRBV6-1 combines with J gene TRBJ2-7; TCRdb's assignment of TRBD2 cannot be checked, as there is no DNA. The V gene's germline CDR1 is MNHNS and CDR2 SASEGT. CDR3 length equals 13 residues. The CDR3 reads CASSTGLWREQYF.

The chain has TRBV5-6 and TRBJ2-1; TCRdb reports TRBD1, a call that lacks DNA to check it against. Germline V gives CDR1 SGHDT, CDR2 YYEEEE. This CDR3 is 17 amino acids long. CDR3 region: CASSLRGSSHPYNEQFF.

The rearrangement joins TRBV29-1 to TRBJ2-1; TCRdb designates TRBD2, a call that cannot be tested without DNA. Germline V gene lookup returns CDR1 SQVTM and CDR2 ANQGSEA. The CDR3 is 15 amino acids. The CDR3 sequence: CSGVTGLAGLGEQFF.

The chain has TRBV11-1 and TRBJ2-6; the TCRdb D gene call, TRBD1, has no DNA to confirm it. Germline values: CDR1 SGHAT, CDR2 FQDESV (reference sequence). The CDR3 is 18 amino acids. CDR3 sequence: CASSLSGTGVGGANVLTF.

The chain uses TRBV28 and TRBJ2-5; absent DNA, TCRdb's TRBD2 call cannot be checked. The CDR3 runs 14 residues. Germline CDR1 and CDR2: MDHEN and SYDVKM. The CDR3 sequence: CASSLGTPTETQYF.

The chain recombines TRBV7-9 with TRBJ2-2; TCRdb's D call of TRBD2 is untestable without DNA. Germline CDR1 and CDR2: SEHNR and FQNEAQ (reference sequence). CDR3 length: 16 residues. Here the CDR3 reads CASSLVRLAGAGELFF.

The J gene is TRBJ2-3, the V gene TRBV10-3; TCRdb picks TRBD1, but there is no DNA to check that call. Germline loops: CDR1 ENHRY, CDR2 SYGVKD. CDR3 length: 15 residues. The CDR3 here is CAISAPGQGTDTQYF.

The J gene is TRBJ2-3, the V gene TRBV6-5; TCRdb's D call of TRBD2 is untestable without DNA. CDR3 length: 16 residues. Germline CDR1 is MNHEY and CDR2 is SVGAGI. CDR3 region: CASSSLRTSGQDTQYF.

This chain joins TRBV24-1 and TRBJ1-4; no DNA is available, so the TRBD1 call from TCRdb remains unchecked. Germline values: CDR1 KGHDR, CDR2 SFDVKD. This CDR3 is built from 18 residues. CDR3 residues: CATSDFGQGDTTNEKLFF.

The rearrangement links TRBV18 to TRBJ2-2. Germline-derived CDR1 and CDR2 are KGHSH and LQKENI. The CDR3 is 14 amino acids. This CDR3 reads CASSPMKNTGELFF.

The rearrangement links TRBV20-1 to TRBJ1-5; TCRdb's D call, TRBD1, is unchecked because there is no DNA. Per the germline V gene, CDR1 is DFQATT and CDR2 is SNEGSKA (reference sequence). The CDR3 contains 16 residues. The CDR3 spells CSARGGTEGANQPQHF.

V gene TRBV29-1 combines with J gene TRBJ2-1; TCRdb reports TRBD1, a call that lacks DNA to check it against. Per the germline V gene, CDR1 is SQVTM and CDR2 is ANQGSEA. The CDR3 extends over 12 amino acids. The CDR3 sequence: CSAGTGGNEQFF.

This chain links TRBV12-3 or TRBV12-4 with TRBJ2-3; with no DNA, the TCRdb D assignment of TRBD2 cannot be verified. The length of the CDR3 is 16 residues. CDR3 loop: CASSSRTSGSTDTQYF.

The genes are TRBV7-2 and TRBJ2-1; TCRdb reports TRBD1, a call that lacks DNA to check it against. This CDR3 is built from 16 residues. The germline V gene encodes CDR1 SGHTA and CDR2 FQGNSA. CDR3: CASSQHGDRGYHEQFF.